This T cell receptor beta chain was obtained from a study of T cells in Graves' hyperthyroidism and ophthalmopathy (dated 2019 in TCRdb). In terms of the full investigation: Peripheral blood was sampled at the time of initial diagnosis, prior to any treatment. TCR V-J signatures able to tell the groups apart were searched for in a discovery cohort of more than 90 patients, of whom over 40 had Graves' ophthalmopathy and more than 55 had stable Graves' hyperthyroidism. An independent validation cohort of around 19 hyperthyroidism patients and 17 patients who later progressed to ophthalmopathy tested prospective prediction of ophthalmopathy. The approximately 100 discovery patients were randomly divided into training and test sets at a 7:3 ratio. The study also compared thyroid tissue and blood T-cell repertoires from several Graves' hyperthyroidism patients. Following sampling, methimazole starting at 30 mg daily was given to hyperthyroidism patients, and high-dose intravenous methylprednisolone was given to ophthalmopathy patients. According to the paper, TCR Vbeta CDR3 sequencing was carried out on 120 to 150 peripheral blood samples, which came from over 40 ophthalmopathy, under 80 hyperthyroidism and roughly 17 progressor patients. General study outcomes and caveats: In validation, the model predicted progression to ophthalmopathy a median of approximately 6.3 months before onset, with roughly 70% sensitivity and 72.22% specificity. Sample size was not statistically predetermined, and blinding of investigators to group allocation was not performed. Blood samples also contained most of the expanded thyroid clonotypes (frequency above 0.001), which suggests that blood repertoires may reflect thyroid immune responses. Ophthalmopathy was separated from stable hyperthyroidism by a 13 V-J signature model, with over 85% sensitivity and roughly 84% specificity obtained in cross-validation and 80%/75% obtained in testing.

TCR beta CDR3 regions were amplified from RNA transcripts. The TCR CDR3 was subjected to a first round of RT-PCR using the HTBI primer set and the Qiagen OneStep RT-PCR kit. Libraries were constructed in a second round of multiplex PCR, after which size selection and purification were carried out. Paired-end sequencing of the libraries was performed with 100 bp reads on an Illumina HiSeq2000. The study's processing was this. Raw data were processed with SOAPnuke, discarding reads with adapters, uncalled bases, mean Phred below 15, or no exact constant-primer or identifier match. High-quality paired reads were merged with COPE v1.2.5, and unique nucleotide sequences were defined as clonotypes. MiTCR v1.1 was used to align clonotypes to the IMGT TRBV, TRBD and TRBJ reference segments. Analysis was restricted to V-J combinations with a frequency above 0.0001, which covered roughly 99% of repertoires. The TCS score was defined as F50 (clonal expansion) divided by E x V (chaos), with BLOSUM62-based TCRdist calculated between CDR3 peptides within each V-J. Welch's t-statistics and random forest reduced just over 500 V-J features to fewer than 15, which were used in a naive Bayes classifier (R e1071). TCRdb took the public reads, trimmed them with fastp at Q25, ran MiXCR for clone calling and kept in-frame beta chains. Each entry merges the rows of one CDR3 protein and shows their most common DNA and genes. These V and J calls are TCRdb output, not the study's own analysis. For this sample there are 550,000 to 650,000 distinct CDR3 sequences; around 13% appear just once. Clones ranked in the top ten supply approximately 5.7% of the sample.

This clonotype has at least ten counts. The target of this receptor is not known. No base-level quality is on record; no much larger clone is a single base apart. The CDR3 starts with the cysteine, ends with the phenylalanine, and has 16 residues. Only the CDR3 part of the read is kept: 48 bases, read in frame from the first base. The germline V gene (reference sequence) provides CDR1 MNHEY and CDR2 SMNVEV. The germline V and J ends show losses of 0 bases and 2 bases respectively, and no gene match explains 4 bases of the junction. Hyperthyroidism patients were aged 18 to 65 years and newly diagnosed, with disease duration of less than 2 months. Exclusion was applied to patients with uncontrolled infections, other autoimmune diseases, pregnancy or lactation. Diagnoses were established on the basis of clinical symptoms, serum thyroxine and TRAb, thyroid ultrasound, and orbital computed tomography. Blood from progressor patients was drawn when they were first diagnosed with hyperthyroidism, before any ophthalmopathy symptoms appeared. PBMCs were isolated from about 9 ml of fresh peripheral blood by Ficoll-Paque density gradient centrifugation. Progressor patients were defined as those initially diagnosed with Graves' hyperthyroidism in whom ophthalmopathy developed during follow-up. Trizol reagent was used to extract total RNA, and RNA quality was then checked on an Agilent 2100 Bioanalyzer.

The rearranged chain carries TRBV27 and TRBJ2-7, with TRBD2 identical over 10 junction bases. The clonotype was recovered from a woman aged 25 to 39 with Graves' hyperthyroidism that later progressed to Graves' ophthalmopathy. The sample comprised blood. CDR3 region: CASSLSFSGRTYEQYF. The DNA sequence is TGTGCCAGCAGTTTATCCTTTAGCGGGAGGACCTACGAGCAGTACTTC.